This T cell receptor (beta chain) was found in a study of regulatory T cells in long-lasting Graves disease. V was pared by 4 bases and J by 7 bases, with 9 bases of the junction left unmatched. The CDR3 extends over 15 amino acids. Germline CDR1 and CDR2: MDHEN and SYDVKM. As for time point: persistent/refractory GD, antithyroid drugs over 5 years with positive TRAb. PBMC-extracted RNA yielded the TCR library. Regarding the study as a whole: Not thyroid tissue but only peripheral blood was studied. Clonotypes that were public and shared totalled a few thousand in persistent patients versus 750 to 1,000 in new patients.

This clonotype came up many times. Its antigen is as yet unknown. CDR3 regions were amplified by Arm-PCR using iRepertoire HTBI primers to build TCR beta libraries. TCRdb called the multiplex PCR reads again in MiXCR, with one record for every CDR3 protein. Of almost 350,000 distinct CDR3 sequences listed, around 20% are singletons. The input for sequencing was peripheral blood mononuclear cells (PBMCs), taken when the disease was refractory, from a patient treated with antithyroid drugs. V usage is TRBV28 and J usage is TRBJ1-5, with 8 positions matching TRBD1. The sequence was collected from a female donor with Graves disease. CDR3 in amino acids: CASSSTQGAGQPQHF. The DNA for the CDR3 is TGTGCCAGCAGTTCAACTCAGGGGGCCGGGCAGCCCCAGCATTTT.